Sequencing of this T cell receptor (beta chain) was carried out in a study of blood T cell repertoires in COVID-19. About the research overall: Researchers got acute and convalescent COVID-19 samples from the United States, Italy and Spain. T cells, B-cell-depleted T cells, or PBMCs provided the cDNA or gDNA that served as material.

Per the original data handling: It was from reference gene primer amplification that nucleated cell counts were estimated. Only in-frame clones appear in the TCRdb table, and some are missing; sequencing was by immunoSEQ multiplex PCR. D and trimming come from the DNA, and the V and J calls and clone size come from that table. The data show 250,000 to 300,000 clones, 87% seen once. V lost 3 bases and J lost 6, with 8 bases in between. The CDR3 sequence is 13 residues long. Germline-derived CDR1 and CDR2 are LNHDA and SQIVND (reference sequence). The sequence came from a woman aged 50 to 60 who had recovered from COVID-19. The rearrangement uses TRBV19 and TRBJ2-2; no firm D call. Sequenced: peripheral blood. The CDR3 DNA follows: TGTGCCAGTAGTATCGCGAGCCCCGGGGAGCTGTTTTTT. Translating gives CASSIASPGELFF. The full variable domain, its missing parts supplied by reference TRBV19 and TRBJ2-2, is DGGITQSPKYLFRKEGQNVTLSCEQNLNHDAMYWYRQDPGQGLRLIYYSQIVNDFQKGDIAEGYSVSREKKESFPLTVTSAQKNPTAFYLCASSIASPGELFFGEGSRLTVL.